A single TCR beta chain is shown here with its context. The antigen is unknown. The data stem from a study of cytomegalovirus exposure and HLA in healthy donors. The overall study: Earlier, almost 120 million unique TCR beta sequences were recovered from roughly 180 million T cells by an analysis. Whole-study findings and limits: Later genetic work tied a missense DCLRE1C variant to beta-chain V and J trimming. According to an earlier analysis, most TCR beta V segments yielded productive rearrangements about 90% or about 30% of the time.

The CDR3 loop spans 12 amino acids. Germline assignment: CDR1 SQVTM and CDR2 ANQGSEA. V was clipped by 4 bases and J by 3 bases; unmatched bases: 3. Vbeta (60) and Jbeta (13) primers were used in the PCR. Sequenced by immunoSEQ multiplex PCR; TCRdb stores in-frame clones only, minus some. The table includes 200,000 or so clones, 65% to 85% detected once. This receptor was identified in a boy younger than 10 in good health and CMV-seronegative. The V gene is TRBV29-1, the J gene TRBJ2-7; the match to TRBD1 covers 7 bases. What was sequenced was PBMCs. DNA for the CDR3: TGCAGCGTTGCGACAGGGAACTACGAGCAGTACTTC. It encodes CSVATGNYEQYF.